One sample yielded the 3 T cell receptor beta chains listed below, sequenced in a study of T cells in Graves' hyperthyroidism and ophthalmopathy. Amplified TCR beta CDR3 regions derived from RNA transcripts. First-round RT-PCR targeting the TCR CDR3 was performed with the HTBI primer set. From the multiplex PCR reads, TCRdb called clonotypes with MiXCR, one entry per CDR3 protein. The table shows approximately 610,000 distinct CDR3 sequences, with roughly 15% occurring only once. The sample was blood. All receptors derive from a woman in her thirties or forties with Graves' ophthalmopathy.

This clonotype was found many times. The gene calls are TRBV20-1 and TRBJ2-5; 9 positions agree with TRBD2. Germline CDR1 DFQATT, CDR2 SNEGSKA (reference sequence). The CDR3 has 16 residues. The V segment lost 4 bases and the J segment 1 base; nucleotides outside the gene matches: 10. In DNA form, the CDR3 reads TGCAGTGCTACCCGGACTAGCGTCTCCCCCCAAGAGACCCAGTACTTC. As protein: CSATRTSVSPQETQYF.

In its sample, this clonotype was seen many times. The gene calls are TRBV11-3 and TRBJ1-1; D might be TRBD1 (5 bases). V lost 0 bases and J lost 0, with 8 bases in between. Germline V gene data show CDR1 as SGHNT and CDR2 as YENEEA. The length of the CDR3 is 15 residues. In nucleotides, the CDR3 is TGTGCCAGCAGCTTAGAGGCGGACATGAACACTGAAGCTTTCTTT. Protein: CASSLEADMNTEAFF.

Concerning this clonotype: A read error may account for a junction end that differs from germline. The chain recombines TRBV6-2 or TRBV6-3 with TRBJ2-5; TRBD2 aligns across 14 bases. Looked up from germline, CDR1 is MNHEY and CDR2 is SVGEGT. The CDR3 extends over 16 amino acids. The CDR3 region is CASTKTSGRAREAQYF. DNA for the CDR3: TGTGCCAGCACCAAGACTAGCGGGAGGGCCAGAGAGGCCCAGTACTTC.